The 15 T cell receptor beta chains below were found in one sample sequenced in a study of blood T cell repertoires in COVID-19 (dated by TCRdb to about 2020). The library was prepared using the immunoSEQ multiplex PCR assay. TCRdb mirrors the immuneACCESS table, restricted to in-frame sequences. Some clones are absent from its copies; in checked studies, under half trace to an unresolved V gene, and the reason for the others is unknown. For this sample there are about 260,000 clones; approximately 79% appear just once. Approximately 4.3% of the sample is held by the ten biggest clonotypes. The specimen was PBMCs or T cells enriched from blood (not recorded which). Receptor source: a man aged 25-45 years with acute COVID-19.

The V call is TRBV6-4, the J call TRBJ2-2; TRBD2 matches at 11 bases. This CDR3 has 15 residues. Looked up from germline, CDR1 is MRHNA and CDR2 is SNTAGT. V shed 3 bases, J shed 7 bases, and the junction held 4 bases outside the gene matches. CDR3 region: CASSEGTSGGGELFF. DNA of the CDR3: TGTGCCAGCAGTGAAGGGACTAGCGGAGGCGGGGAGCTGTTTTTT.

CDR3 protein: CASSPAGVPYMDGGGYTF. DNA of the CDR3: TGTGCCAGCAGTCCGGCGGGGGTGCCCTACATGGATGGGGGAGGCTACACCTTC. The V call is TRBV27, the J call TRBJ1-2; D might be TRBD1 (5 bases). Per germline, CDR1 MNHEY and CDR2 SMNVEV (reference sequence). V lost 5 bases and J 8 bases, leaving 30 bases between the germline ends. CDR3 size: 18 residues.

The J gene is TRBJ2-3, the V gene TRBV6-5, with D possibly TRBD1 on 6 matching bases. The CDR3 covers 14 residues. Per the germline V gene, CDR1 is MNHEY and CDR2 is SVGAGI. V was shortened by 6 bases and J by 0 bases, with 10 bases between the two germline ends. The CDR3 DNA reads TGTGCCAGCAGCGACAGGATGAGCACAGATACGCAGTATTTT. Protein sequence: CASSDRMSTDTQYF.

The gene calls are TRBV5-1 and TRBJ1-1; 7 nucleotides agree with TRBD1. This CDR3 is built from 15 residues. V shed 0 bases and J 10 bases; nucleotides not matched to a gene: 12. The germline gives CDR1 SGHRS, CDR2 YFSETQ. The CDR3 sequence: CASSLEKGGVQVAFF. Here the CDR3 DNA reads TGCGCCAGCAGCTTGGAAAAAGGGGGCGTTCAGGTAGCTTTCTTT.

This chain links TRBV11-3 with TRBJ2-1; D uncertain. CDR1 and CDR2 from the germline V gene are SGHNT and YENEEA. The CDR3 length is 13 residues. The V gene lost 2 bases and the J gene lost 4 bases, with 6 bases spanning the gap. DNA of the CDR3: TGTGCCAGCAGCTTATCCCGGTACAATGAGCAGTTCTTC. Translating it yields CASSLSRYNEQFF.

This clone was seen a few times. This chain joins TRBV19 and TRBJ1-2; possible D gene TRBD1, 5 bases. The germline gives CDR1 LNHDA, CDR2 SQIVND (reference sequence). The CDR3 is made up of 14 amino acids. Trimming removed 11 bases from V and 4 bases from J, with 20 bases in between. DNA for the CDR3: TGTGCCGCCAGGTCTCAGGGCGGCGTCTATGGCTACACCTTC. As protein: CAARSQGGVYGYTF.

V usage is TRBV3-1 (or the pseudogene TRBV3-2) and J usage is TRBJ1-5, with a possible D match to TRBD1 (5 bases). The CDR3 runs 15 residues. CDR1 LGHDT and CDR2 YNNKEL come from the germline V gene (reference sequence). The V and J ends lost 1 base and 2 bases respectively, with 9 bases between them. CDR3 loop: CASSQGQIRNQPQHF. DNA of the CDR3: TGTGCCAGCAGCCAAGGACAGATTCGCAATCAGCCCCAGCATTTT.

The chain employs TRBV9 and TRBJ2-2, with D possibly matching TRBD1 (6 bases). This CDR3 contains 16 residues. Germline-derived CDR1 and CDR2 are SGDLS and YYNGEE. V was trimmed by 4 bases and J by 4 bases, leaving 17 bases between them. The CDR3 here is CASSSPTGEITGELFF. In nucleotides, the CDR3 is TGTGCCAGCAGCTCCCCGACAGGTGAAATCACCGGGGAGCTGTTTTTT.

The V call is TRBV4-3, the J call TRBJ2-1; D gene unclear. The V end was cut by 3 bases, the J end by 6 bases, with 12 bases between. CDR3 length equals 14 residues. CDR1 is LGHNA, CDR2 YSLEER, per germline. This chain's CDR3 is CASSQAIVSNEQFF. In DNA form, the CDR3 reads TGCGCCAGCAGCCAGGCCATTGTAAGCAATGAGCAGTTCTTC.

Points on this clone: Other DNA sequences from this sample encode an identical CDR3 as well. The gene calls are TRBV15 and TRBJ1-3, with 11 positions matching TRBD1. The CDR3 extends over 15 amino acids. V dropped 2 bases and J dropped 7; count of bases not matched to a gene: 4. Germline assignment: CDR1 LNHNV and CDR2 YYDKDF (reference sequence). The CDR3 DNA follows: TGTGCCACCAGCAGACCGGGGACAGGGGGGAACACCATATATTTT. Its protein product is CATSRPGTGGNTIYF. The full variable domain, with the rest looked up from reference TRBV15 and TRBJ1-3, is DAMVIQNPRYQVTQFGKPVTLSCSQTLNHNVMYWYQQKSSQAPKLLFHYYDKDFNNEADTPDNFQSRRPNTSFCFLDIRSPGLGDTAMYLCATSRPGTGGNTIYFGEGSWLTVV.

The chain recombines TRBV6-4 with TRBJ1-1, with D unresolved. The germline V and J ends were trimmed by 2 bases and 9 bases, with 7 bases remaining between them. This CDR3 spans 11 amino acids. Germline V gene lookup returns CDR1 MRHNA and CDR2 SNTAGT. CDR3 in amino acids: CASSDPPKAFF. The CDR3 DNA sequence: TGTGCCAGCAGTGACCCCCCAAAAGCTTTCTTT.

The rearrangement uses TRBV20-1 and TRBJ2-2, with a possible D match to TRBD2 (7 bases). The CDR3 loop spans 14 amino acids. Trimming shortened V by 3 bases and J by 3 bases, and 11 bases separated the two germline ends. Germline assignment: CDR1 DFQATT and CDR2 SNEGSKA (reference sequence). CDR3 nucleotides: TGCAGTGCTAGTGAGGGGGGGGACACCGGGGAGCTGTTTTTT. This gives the protein CSASEGGDTGELFF.

This clone was seen only a few times. The chain links TRBV5-1 to TRBJ1-4; D is unresolved. V was clipped by 4 bases and J by 3 bases, with 16 bases between them. Germline V CDR1 and CDR2: SGHRS, YFSETQ. The CDR3 sequence is 16 residues long. The CDR3 bases are TGCGCCAGCAGCAGAGAAGGCGGCGGTCCTAATGAAAAACTGTTTTTT. Residues: CASSREGGGPNEKLFF.

The J gene is TRBJ2-7, the V gene TRBV28; the D is unclear. The CDR3 runs 14 residues. V lost 6 bases and J lost 3, with 15 bases in between. In germline, CDR1 is MDHEN, CDR2 SYDVKM. As DNA, the CDR3 is TGTGCCAGCAGCTCCCTTATCCGGTACTACGAGCAGTACGTC. Its translation: CASSSLIRYYEQYV.

The chain links TRBV4-1 to TRBJ1-2; maybe TRBD1 (5 bases). The V gene's germline CDR1 is MGHRA and CDR2 YSYEKL. Trimming took 1 base from V and 3 from J, leaving 9 bases between them. This CDR3 contains 14 residues. In DNA form, the CDR3 reads TGCGCCAGCAGCCAAGGGACATCACACTATGGCTACACCTTC. This sequence encodes CASSQGTSHYGYTF.